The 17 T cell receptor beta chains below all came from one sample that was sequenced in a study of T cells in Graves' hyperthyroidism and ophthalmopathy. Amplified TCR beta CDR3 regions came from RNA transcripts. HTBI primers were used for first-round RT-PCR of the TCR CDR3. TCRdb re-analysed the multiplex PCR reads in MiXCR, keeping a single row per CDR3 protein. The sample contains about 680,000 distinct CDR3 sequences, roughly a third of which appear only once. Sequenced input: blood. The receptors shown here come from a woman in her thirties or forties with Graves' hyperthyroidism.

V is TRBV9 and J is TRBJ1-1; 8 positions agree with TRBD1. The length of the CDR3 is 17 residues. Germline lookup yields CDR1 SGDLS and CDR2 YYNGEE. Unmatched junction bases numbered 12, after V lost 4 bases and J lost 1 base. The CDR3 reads CASSHLGQGRANTEAFF. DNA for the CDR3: TGTGCCAGCAGCCACCTCGGACAGGGAAGGGCGAACACTGAAGCTTTCTTT.

CDR3 sequence reads: CSVAEIGPLNTGELFF. CDR3 nucleotide sequence: TGCAGCGTGGCCGAGATCGGGCCCCTGAACACCGGGGAGCTGTTTTTT. The chain combines TRBV29-1 with TRBJ2-2; D gene uncertain. Trimming removed 6 bases from V and 1 base from J, with 18 bases in between. Germline V lookup: CDR1 SQVTM, CDR2 ANQGSEA. This CDR3 has 16 amino acids.

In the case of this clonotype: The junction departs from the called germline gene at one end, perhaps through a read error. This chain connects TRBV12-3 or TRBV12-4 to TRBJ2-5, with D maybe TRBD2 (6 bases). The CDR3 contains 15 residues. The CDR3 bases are TGTGCCAGTCGCCCTGGGGAAGCGGGCCAAGGGACCCAGTACTTC. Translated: CASRPGEAGQGTQYF.

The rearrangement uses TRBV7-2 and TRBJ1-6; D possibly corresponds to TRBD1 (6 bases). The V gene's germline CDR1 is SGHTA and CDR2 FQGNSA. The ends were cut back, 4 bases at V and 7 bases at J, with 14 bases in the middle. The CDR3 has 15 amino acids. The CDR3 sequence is CASSSPQGTNSPLHF. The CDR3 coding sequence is TGTGCCAGCAGCTCACCACAGGGAACGAATTCACCCCTCCACTTT.

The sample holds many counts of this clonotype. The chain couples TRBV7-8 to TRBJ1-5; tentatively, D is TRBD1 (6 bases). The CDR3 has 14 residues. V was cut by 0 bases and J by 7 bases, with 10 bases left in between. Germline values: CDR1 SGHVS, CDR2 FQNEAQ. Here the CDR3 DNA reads TGTGCCAGCAGCTTAGCAGGGGGGTCACAGCCCCAGCATTTT. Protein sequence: CASSLAGGSQPQHF.

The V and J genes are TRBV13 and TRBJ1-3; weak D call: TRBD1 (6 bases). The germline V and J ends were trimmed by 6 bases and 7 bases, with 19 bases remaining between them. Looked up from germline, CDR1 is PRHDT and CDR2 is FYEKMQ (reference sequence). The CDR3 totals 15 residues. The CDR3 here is CASSPTGPAGNTIYF. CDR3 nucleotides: TGTGCCAGCAGTCCTACAGGGCCGGCGGGGAACACCATATATTTT.

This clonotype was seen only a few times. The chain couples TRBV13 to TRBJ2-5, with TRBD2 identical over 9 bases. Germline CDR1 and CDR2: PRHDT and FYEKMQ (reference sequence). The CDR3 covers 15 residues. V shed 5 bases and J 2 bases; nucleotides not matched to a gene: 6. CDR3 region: CASSHRLAAQETQYF. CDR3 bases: TGTGCCAGCAGCCACCGACTAGCGGCTCAAGAGACCCAGTACTTC.

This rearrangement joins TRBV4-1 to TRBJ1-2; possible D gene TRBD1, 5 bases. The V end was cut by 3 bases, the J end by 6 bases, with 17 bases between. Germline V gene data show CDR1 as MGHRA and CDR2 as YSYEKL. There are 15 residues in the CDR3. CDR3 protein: CASSHDLSRGNGYTF. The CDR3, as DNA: TGCGCCAGCAGCCATGATCTTTCGAGGGGCAATGGCTACACCTTC.

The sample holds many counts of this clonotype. CDR3 sequence: CASSHKGRSGANVLTF. CDR3 coding DNA: TGTGCCAGCAGCCACAAGGGGAGGTCTGGGGCCAACGTCCTGACTTTC. The chain recombines TRBV4-2 with TRBJ2-6; perhaps TRBD2 as D (6 bases). V lost 3 bases and J 1 base, leaving 10 bases between the germline ends. CDR1 and CDR2 (germline): LGHNA, YNFKEQ. CDR3 size: 16 residues.

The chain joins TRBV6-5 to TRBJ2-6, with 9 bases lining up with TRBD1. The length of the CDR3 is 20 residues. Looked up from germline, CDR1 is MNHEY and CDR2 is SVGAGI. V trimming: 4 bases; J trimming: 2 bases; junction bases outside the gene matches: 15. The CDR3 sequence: CASSSLTFGTGSTGANVLTF. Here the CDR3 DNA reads TGTGCCAGCAGTTCCCTTACTTTTGGGACAGGGTCTACTGGGGCCAACGTCCTGACTTTC.

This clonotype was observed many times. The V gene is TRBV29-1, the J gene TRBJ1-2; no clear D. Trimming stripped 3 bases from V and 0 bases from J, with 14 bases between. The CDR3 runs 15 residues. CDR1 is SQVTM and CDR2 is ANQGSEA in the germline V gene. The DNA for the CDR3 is TGCAGCGTTGACCCATTCCCTACAGCTAACTATGGCTACACCTTC. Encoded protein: CSVDPFPTANYGYTF.

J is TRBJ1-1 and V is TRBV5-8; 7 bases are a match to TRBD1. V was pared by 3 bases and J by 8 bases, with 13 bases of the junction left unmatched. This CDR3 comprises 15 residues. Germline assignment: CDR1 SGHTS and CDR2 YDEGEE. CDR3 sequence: CASSWRGVLGQEAFF. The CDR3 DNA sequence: TGTGCCAGCAGCTGGAGGGGAGTCTTGGGACAGGAAGCTTTCTTT.

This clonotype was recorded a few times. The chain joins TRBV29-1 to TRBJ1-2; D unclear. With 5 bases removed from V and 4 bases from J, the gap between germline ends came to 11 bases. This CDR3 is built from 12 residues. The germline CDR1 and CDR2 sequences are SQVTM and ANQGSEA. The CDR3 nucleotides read TGCAGCGTTATCACGGGATCCTATGGCTACACCTTC. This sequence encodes CSVITGSYGYTF. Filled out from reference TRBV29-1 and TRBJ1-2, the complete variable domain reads SAVISQKPSRDICQRGTSLTIQCQVDSQVTMMFWYRQQPGQSLTLIATANQGSEATYESGFVIDKFPISRPNLTFSTLTVSNMSPEDSSIYLCSVITGSYGYTFGSGTRLTVV.

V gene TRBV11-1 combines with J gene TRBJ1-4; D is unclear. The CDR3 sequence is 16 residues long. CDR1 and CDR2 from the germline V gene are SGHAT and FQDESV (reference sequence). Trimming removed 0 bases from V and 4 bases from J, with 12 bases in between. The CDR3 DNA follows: TGTGCCAGCAGCTTAGCCGGGAATCTGGGTAATGAAAAACTGTTTTTT. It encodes CASSLAGNLGNEKLFF. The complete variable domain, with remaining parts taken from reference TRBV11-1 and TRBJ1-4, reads EAEVAQSPRYKITEKSQAVAFWCDPISGHATLYWYRQILGQGPELLVQFQDESVVDDSQLPKDRFSAERLKGVDSTLKIQPAELGDSAMYLCASSLAGNLGNEKLFFGSGTQLSVL.

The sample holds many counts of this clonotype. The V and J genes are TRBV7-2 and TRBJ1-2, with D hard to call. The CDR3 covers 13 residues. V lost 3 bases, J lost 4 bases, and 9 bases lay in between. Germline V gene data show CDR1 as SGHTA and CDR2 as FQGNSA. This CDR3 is CASSFSFSYGYTF. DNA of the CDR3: TGTGCCAGCAGCTTTAGTTTCTCCTATGGCTACACCTTC.

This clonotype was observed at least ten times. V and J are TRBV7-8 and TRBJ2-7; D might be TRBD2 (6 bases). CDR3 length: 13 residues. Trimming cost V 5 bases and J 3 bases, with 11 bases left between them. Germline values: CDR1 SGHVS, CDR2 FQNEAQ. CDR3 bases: TGTGCCAGCAGCACCGGGACTTTCTACGAGCAGTACTTC. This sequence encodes CASSTGTFYEQYF.

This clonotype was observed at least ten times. Here the CDR3 reads CASSWNRVSPLHF. CDR3 nucleotides: TGTGCCAGCAGTTGGAACAGGGTTTCACCCCTCCACTTT. This chain links TRBV12-3 or TRBV12-4 with TRBJ1-6, with a weak D call TRBD1 (6 bases). This CDR3 is built from 13 residues. The germline V and J ends were trimmed by 4 bases and 9 bases, with 10 bases remaining between them.